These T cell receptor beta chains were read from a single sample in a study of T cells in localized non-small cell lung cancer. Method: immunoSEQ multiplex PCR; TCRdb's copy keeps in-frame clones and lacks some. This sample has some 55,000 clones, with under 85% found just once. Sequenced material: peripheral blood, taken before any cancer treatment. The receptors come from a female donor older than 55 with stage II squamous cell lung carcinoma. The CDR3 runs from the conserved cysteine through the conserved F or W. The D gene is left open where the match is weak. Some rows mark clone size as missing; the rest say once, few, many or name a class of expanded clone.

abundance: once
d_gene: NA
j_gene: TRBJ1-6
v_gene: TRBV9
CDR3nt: TGTGCCAGCAGCGGCCGGGACGGGGCACCCCTCCACTTT
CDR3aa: CASSGRDGAPLHF

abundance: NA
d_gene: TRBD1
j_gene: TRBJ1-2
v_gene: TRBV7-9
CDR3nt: TGTGCCAGCAGCCGAGGGGAGGGACAGGACTATGGCTACACCTTC
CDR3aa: CASSRGEGQDYGYTF

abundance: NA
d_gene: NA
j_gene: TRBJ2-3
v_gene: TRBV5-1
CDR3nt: TGCGCCAGCAGCCCCGTCCCTGGGGGCACAGATACGCAGTATTTT
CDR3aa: CASSPVPGGTDTQYF

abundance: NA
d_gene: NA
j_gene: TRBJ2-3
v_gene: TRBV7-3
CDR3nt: TGTGCCAGCAGCCTCACTGGGGGCGGAGATACGCAGTATTTT
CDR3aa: CASSLTGGGDTQYF

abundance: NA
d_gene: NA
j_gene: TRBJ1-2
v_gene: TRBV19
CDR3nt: TGTGCCAGTAGTATCGAGAAGGGGGGGTATGGCTACACCTTC
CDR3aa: CASSIEKGGYGYTF

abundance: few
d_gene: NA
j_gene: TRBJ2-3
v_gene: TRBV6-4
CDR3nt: TGTGCCAGCAGTATTAGCGGCTCCCCCACAGATACGCAGTATTTT
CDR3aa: CASSISGSPTDTQYF

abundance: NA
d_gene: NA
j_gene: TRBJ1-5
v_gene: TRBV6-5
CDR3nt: TGTGCCAGCAGTTACTCGAGGCCTGACAATCAGCCCCAGCATTTT
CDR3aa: CASSYSRPDNQPQHF

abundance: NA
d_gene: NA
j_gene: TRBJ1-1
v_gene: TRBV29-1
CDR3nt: TGCAGCGCCTGGGGGACGGCCACTGAAGCTTTCTTT
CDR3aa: CSAWGTATEAFF

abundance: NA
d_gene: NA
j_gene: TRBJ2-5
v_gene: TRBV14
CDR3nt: TGTGCCAGCAGCCAAGGGATCCCTTGGAGAAGGACCCAGTACTTC
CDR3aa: CASSQGIPWRRTQYF

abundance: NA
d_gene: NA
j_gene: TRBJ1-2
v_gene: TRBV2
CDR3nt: TGTGCCAGCAGGTCCCAAGGCTACACCTTC
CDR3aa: CASRSQGYTF

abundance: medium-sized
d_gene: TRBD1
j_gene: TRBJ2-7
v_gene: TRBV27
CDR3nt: TGTGCCAGCAGTTTGGGGACAGGGGGAAGGGAGCAGTACTTC
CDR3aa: CASSLGTGGREQYF

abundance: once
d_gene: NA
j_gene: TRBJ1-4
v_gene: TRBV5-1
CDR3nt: TGCGCCAGCAGCTCCGGGACGGTTAATGAAAAACTGTTTTTT
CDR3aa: CASSSGTVNEKLFF

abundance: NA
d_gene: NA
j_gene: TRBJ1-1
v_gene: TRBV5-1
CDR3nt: TGCGCCAGCAGCTTGTCGGGGGACACTGAAGCTTTCTTT
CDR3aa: CASSLSGDTEAFF

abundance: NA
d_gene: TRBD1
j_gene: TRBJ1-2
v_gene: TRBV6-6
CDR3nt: TGTGCCAGTATTACAGGGGCCACAGAAAGGGATGGCTACACCTTC
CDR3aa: CASITGATERDGYTF

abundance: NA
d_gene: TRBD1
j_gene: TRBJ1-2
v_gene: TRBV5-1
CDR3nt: TGCGCCAGCAGCTTGGAAGGACAGGGATCGCATGGCTACACCTTC
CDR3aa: CASSLEGQGSHGYTF

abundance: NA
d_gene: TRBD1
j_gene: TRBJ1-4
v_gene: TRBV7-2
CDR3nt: TGTGCCAGCAGCGGACAGGGGGCCTTATTAAATGAAAAACTGTTTTTT
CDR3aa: CASSGQGALLNEKLFF

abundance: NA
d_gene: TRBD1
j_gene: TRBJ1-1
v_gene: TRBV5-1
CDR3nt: TGCGCCAGCAGCCTCAGGGGGACTGAAGCTTTCTTT
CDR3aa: CASSLRGTEAFF

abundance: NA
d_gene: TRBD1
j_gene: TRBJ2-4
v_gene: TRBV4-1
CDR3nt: TGCGCCAGCAGCCAACCTGACAGGGACACCAAAAACATTCAGTACTTC
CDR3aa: CASSQPDRDTKNIQYF

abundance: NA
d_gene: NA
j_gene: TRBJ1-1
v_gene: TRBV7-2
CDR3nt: TGTGCCAGCAGCTTAGAGCAGGGCCCGAACACTGAAGCTTTCTTT
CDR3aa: CASSLEQGPNTEAFF

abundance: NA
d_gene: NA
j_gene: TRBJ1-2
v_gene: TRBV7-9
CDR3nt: TGTGCCAGCAGCTTAGCAGGGGTCAGTGGCTACACCTTC
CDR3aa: CASSLAGVSGYTF

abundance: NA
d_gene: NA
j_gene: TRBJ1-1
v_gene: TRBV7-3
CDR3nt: TGTGCCAGCAGCAACGGGAACACTGAAGCTTTCTTT
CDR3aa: CASSNGNTEAFF

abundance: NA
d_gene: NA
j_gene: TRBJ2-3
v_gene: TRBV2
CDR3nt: TGTGCCAGCAGTAAACTGGGGACAGATACGCAGTATTTT
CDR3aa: CASSKLGTDTQYF

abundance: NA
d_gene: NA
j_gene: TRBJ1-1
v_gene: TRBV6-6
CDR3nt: TGTGCCAGCAGTCTAAGCCGGGATGAAGCTTTCTTT
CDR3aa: CASSLSRDEAFF

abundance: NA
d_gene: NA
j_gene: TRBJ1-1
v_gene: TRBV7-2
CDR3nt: TGTGCCAGCAGCTTAGAGTTGAGACCCCTCAGACACACTGAAGCTTTCTTT
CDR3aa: CASSLELRPLRHTEAFF

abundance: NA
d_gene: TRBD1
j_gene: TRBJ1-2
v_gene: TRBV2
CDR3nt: TGTGCCAGCAGTGCCGGGACAGGCGGCTATGGCTACACCTTC
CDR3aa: CASSAGTGGYGYTF

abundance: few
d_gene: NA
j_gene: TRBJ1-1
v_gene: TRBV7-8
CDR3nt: TGTGCCAGCAGCGCCCCCGGGGTGGGACGGGAAACTGAAGCTTTCTTT
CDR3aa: CASSAPGVGRETEAFF

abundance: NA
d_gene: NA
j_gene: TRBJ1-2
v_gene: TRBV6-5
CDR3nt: TGTGCCAGCAGTTACTCTAGAATGCGGCGTTTGGGGGGCTACACCTTC
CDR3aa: CASSYSRMRRLGGYTF

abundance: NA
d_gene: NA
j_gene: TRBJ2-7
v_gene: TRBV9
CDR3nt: TGTGCCAGCAGCCCACGAACCTCGGGCGAGCAGTACTTC
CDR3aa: CASSPRTSGEQYF

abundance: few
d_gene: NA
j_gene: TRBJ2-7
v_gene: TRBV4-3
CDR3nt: TGCGCCAGCAGCCACCTCACAAGTGACTACGAGCAGTACTTC
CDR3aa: CASSHLTSDYEQYF